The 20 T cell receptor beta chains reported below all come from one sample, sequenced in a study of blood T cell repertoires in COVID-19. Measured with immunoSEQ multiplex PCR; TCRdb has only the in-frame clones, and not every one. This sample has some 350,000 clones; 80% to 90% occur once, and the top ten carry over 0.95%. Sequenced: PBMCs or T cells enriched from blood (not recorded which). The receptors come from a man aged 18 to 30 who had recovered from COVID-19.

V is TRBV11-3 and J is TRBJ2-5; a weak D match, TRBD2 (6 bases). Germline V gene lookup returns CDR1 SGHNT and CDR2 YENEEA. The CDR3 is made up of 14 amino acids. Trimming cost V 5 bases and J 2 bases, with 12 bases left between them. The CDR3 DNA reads TGTGCCAGCAGCACCGGACTACCTCAAGAGACCCAGTACTTC. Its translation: CASSTGLPQETQYF.

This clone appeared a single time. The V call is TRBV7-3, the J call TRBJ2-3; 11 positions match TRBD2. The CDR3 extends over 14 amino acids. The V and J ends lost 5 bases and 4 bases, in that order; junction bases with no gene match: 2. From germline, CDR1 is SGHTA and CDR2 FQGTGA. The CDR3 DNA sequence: TGTGCCAGCAGCCAGACTAGCGGGGCAGATACGCAGTATTTT. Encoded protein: CASSQTSGADTQYF.

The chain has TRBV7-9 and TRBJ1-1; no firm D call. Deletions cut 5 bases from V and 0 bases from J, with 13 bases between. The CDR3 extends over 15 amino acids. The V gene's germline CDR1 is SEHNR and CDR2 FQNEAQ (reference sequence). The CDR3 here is CASSPGYPLNTEAFF. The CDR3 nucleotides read TGTGCCAGCAGCCCGGGTTACCCCCTGAACACTGAAGCTTTCTTT.

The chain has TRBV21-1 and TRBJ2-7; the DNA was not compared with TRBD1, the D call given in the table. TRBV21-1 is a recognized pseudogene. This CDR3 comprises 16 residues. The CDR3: CASSKVSRAPSYEQYF. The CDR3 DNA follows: TGTGCCAGCAGCAAAGTGTCCAGGGCCCCCTCCTACGAGCAGTACTTC.

The CDR3 DNA reads as TGTGCCAGTAGTATAGTCCCAGCGGGGAGCTCCTACAATGAGCAGTTCTTC. Translating gives CASSIVPAGSSYNEQFF. V and J are TRBV19 and TRBJ2-1; 7 bases match TRBD2. After removal of 1 base from V and 0 bases from J, the junction contained 6 bases not matched to a gene. Germline V gene data show CDR1 as LNHDA and CDR2 as SQIVND (reference sequence). The CDR3 sequence is 17 residues long.

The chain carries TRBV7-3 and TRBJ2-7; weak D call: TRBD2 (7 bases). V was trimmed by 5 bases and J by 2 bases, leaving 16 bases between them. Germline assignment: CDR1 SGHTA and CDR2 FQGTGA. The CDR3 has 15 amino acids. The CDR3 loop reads CASSPSGGGAYEQYF. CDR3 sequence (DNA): TGTGCCAGCAGCCCTTCAGGAGGGGGGGCCTACGAGCAGTACTTC.

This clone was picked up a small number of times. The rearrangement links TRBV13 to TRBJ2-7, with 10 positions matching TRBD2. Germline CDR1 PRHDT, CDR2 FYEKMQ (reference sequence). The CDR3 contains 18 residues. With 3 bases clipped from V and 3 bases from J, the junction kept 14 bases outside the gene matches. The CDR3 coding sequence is TGTGCCAGCAGCTTCCATTTAGCGGGGGGTCGCGCCAACTACGAGCAGTACTTC. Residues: CASSFHLAGGRANYEQYF.

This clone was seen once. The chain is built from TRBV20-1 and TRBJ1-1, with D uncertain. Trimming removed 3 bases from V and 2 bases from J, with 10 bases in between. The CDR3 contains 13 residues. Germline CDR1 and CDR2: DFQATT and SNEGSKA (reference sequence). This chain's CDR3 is CSASYRVNTEAFF. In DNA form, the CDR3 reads TGCAGTGCTAGTTACAGAGTAAACACTGAAGCTTTCTTT.

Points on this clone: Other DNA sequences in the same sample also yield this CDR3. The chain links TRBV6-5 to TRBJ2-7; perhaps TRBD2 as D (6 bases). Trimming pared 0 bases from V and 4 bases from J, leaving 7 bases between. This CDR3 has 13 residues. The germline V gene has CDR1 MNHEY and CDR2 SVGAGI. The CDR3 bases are TGTGCCAGCAGTTACTCACGGGGGTACGAGCAGTACTTC. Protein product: CASSYSRGYEQYF.

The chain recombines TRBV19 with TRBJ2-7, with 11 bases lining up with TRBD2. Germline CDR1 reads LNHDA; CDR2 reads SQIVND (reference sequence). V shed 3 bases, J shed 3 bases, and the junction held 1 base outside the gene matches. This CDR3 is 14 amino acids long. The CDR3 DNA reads TGTGCCAGTAGTATCGGGACTAGCGGCTACGAGCAGTACTTC. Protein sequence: CASSIGTSGYEQYF.

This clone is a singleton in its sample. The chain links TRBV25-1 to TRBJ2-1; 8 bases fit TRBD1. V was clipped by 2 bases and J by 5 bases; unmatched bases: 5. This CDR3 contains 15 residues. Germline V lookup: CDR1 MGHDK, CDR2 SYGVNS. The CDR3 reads CASSEQGALNNEQFF. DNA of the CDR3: TGTGCCAGCAGTGAACAGGGGGCGTTGAACAATGAGCAGTTCTTC.

CDR3 DNA: TGTGCCAGCAGTCCCCCGACAGAGTACGAGCAGTACTTC. Translated: CASSPPTEYEQYF. This chain links TRBV6-2 or TRBV6-3 with TRBJ2-7; TRBD1 is a possible D gene (5 bases). Trimming cost V 5 bases and J 4 bases, with 12 bases left between them. The CDR3 contains 13 residues. Germline V lookup: CDR1 MNHEY, CDR2 SVGEGT.

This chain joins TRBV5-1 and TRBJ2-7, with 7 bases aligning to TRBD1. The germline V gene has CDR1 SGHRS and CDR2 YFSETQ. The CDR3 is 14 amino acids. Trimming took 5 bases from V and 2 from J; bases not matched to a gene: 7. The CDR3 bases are TGCGCCAGCAGAACAGGGGCACTTCCCTACGAGCAGTACTTC. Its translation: CASRTGALPYEQYF.

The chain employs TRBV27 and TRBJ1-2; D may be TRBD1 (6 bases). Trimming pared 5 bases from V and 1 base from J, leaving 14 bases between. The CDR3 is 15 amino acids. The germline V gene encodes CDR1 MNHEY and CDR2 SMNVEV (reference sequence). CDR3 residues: CASSARQVNNYGYTF. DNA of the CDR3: TGTGCCAGCAGTGCTCGACAGGTCAATAACTATGGCTACACCTTC.

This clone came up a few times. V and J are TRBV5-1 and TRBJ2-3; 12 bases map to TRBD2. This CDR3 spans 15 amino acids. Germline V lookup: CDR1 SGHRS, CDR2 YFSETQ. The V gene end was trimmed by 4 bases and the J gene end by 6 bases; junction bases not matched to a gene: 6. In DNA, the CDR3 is TGCGCCAGCAGCGTAGGGACTAGCGGGTGGGATACGCAGTATTTT. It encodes CASSVGTSGWDTQYF.

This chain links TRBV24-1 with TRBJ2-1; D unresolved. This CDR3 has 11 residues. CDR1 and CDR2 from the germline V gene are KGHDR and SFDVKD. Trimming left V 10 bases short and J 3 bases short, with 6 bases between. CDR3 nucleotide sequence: TGTGCCACATCGGTCTACAATGAGCAGTTCTTC. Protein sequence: CATSVYNEQFF.

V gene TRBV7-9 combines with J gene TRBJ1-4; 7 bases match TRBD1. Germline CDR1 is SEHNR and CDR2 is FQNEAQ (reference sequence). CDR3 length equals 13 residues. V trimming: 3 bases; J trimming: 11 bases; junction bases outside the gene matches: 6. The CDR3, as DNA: TGTGCCAGCAGCTTGACAGGGCAAGGTAAACTGTTTTTT. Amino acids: CASSLTGQGKLFF.

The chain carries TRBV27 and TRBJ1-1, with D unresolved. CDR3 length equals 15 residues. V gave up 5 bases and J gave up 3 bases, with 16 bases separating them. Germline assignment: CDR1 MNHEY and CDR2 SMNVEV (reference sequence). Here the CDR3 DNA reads TGTGCCAGCAGTCTCGGCGGGCCAATTCACACTGAAGCTTTCTTT. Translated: CASSLGGPIHTEAFF.

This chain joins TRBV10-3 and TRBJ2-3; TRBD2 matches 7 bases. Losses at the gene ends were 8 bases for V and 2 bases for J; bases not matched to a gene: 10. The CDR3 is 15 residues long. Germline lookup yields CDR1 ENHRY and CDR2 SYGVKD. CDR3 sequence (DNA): TGTGCCATCGGATCGGCTAGCGGCCCCACAGATACGCAGTATTTT. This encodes CAIGSASGPTDTQYF.

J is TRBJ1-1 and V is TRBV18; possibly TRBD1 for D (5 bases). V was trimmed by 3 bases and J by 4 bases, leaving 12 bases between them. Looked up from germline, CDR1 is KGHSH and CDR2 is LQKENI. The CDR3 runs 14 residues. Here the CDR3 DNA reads TGTGCCAGCTCACCCCCGGGGGATCGCACTGAAGCTTTCTTT. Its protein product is CASSPPGDRTEAFF. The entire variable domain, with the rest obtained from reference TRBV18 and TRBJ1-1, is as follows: NAGVMQNPRHLVRRRGQEARLRCSPMKGHSHVYWYRQLPEEGLKFMVYLQKENIIDESGMPKERFSAEFPKEGPSILRIQQVVRGDSAAYFCASSPPGDRTEAFFGQGTRLTVV.